The 12 T cell receptor beta chains below were found in one sample sequenced in a study of brain T cells in children with intractable seizures (dated by TCRdb to about 2021). Receptor amplification or capture employed the immunoSEQ multiplex PCR assay. The table was pulled from immuneACCESS by TCRdb, which kept in-frame rearrangements only. Such tables lose some clones; where checked, under half of the loss comes from unresolved V genes, and the rest has no known cause. For this sample there are approximately 330,000 clones; about 94% appear just once. Roughly 5.8% of the sample is taken by the ten largest. Read against the paper, the sample's time point label means: blood from clinic visit 5 months post-surgery; TSC patient then seizure free. This specimen was peripheral blood, taken roughly 5 months after surgery. The receptor set was obtained from a boy under two years old with tuberous sclerosis and intractable seizures.

The V call is TRBV2, the J call TRBJ2-7; D is unclear. V lost 4 bases to trimming and J lost 4 bases, with 5 bases between them. Germline V lookup: CDR1 SNHLY, CDR2 FYNNEI. This CDR3 comprises 11 residues. The CDR3 here is CASSGLYEQYF. CDR3 DNA sequence: TGTGCCAGCAGTGGGCTTTACGAGCAGTACTTC.

The chain has TRBV7-9 and TRBJ1-3; 8 nucleotides match TRBD1. Germline CDR1 is SEHNR and CDR2 is FQNEAQ (reference sequence). The length of the CDR3 is 16 residues. Trimming cost V 0 bases and J 3 bases; bases outside gene matches: 4. The CDR3 nucleotides read TGTGCCAGCAGCTTAGCCTGGACAGGGAATGGAAACACCATATATTTT. Its translation is CASSLAWTGNGNTIYF.

This clone was seen just once. V gene TRBV19 combines with J gene TRBJ1-4, with D possibly being TRBD1 (6 bases). Germline V CDR1 and CDR2: LNHDA, SQIVND (reference sequence). Between the trimmed V and J ends, which lost 7 bases and 8 bases, there was a span of 17 bases. This CDR3 spans 14 amino acids. The CDR3 is CASKASGVREKLFF. For the CDR3, the DNA is TGTGCCAGTAAGGCCTCAGGGGTACGGGAAAAACTGTTTTTT.

This clone was picked up a small number of times. The chain joins TRBV6-5 to TRBJ1-1; no reliable D call. Germline V gene data show CDR1 as MNHEY and CDR2 as SVGAGI. The CDR3 has 11 amino acids. V lost 7 bases and J lost 3, with 6 bases in between. The CDR3 DNA reads TGTGCCAGCAAGCCGGACACTGAAGCTTTCTTT. It translates to CASKPDTEAFF.

This chain joins TRBV3-1 (or the pseudogene TRBV3-2) and TRBJ2-2; the match to TRBD1 covers 11 bases. CDR1 is LGHDT and CDR2 is YNNKEL in the germline V gene (reference sequence). V lost 4 bases, J lost 5 bases, and 12 bases stayed unmatched. The CDR3 has 18 amino acids. The CDR3 region is CASSPSYYGTGGTGELFF. The CDR3 DNA follows: TGTGCCAGCAGCCCCTCCTATTACGGGACAGGGGGGACCGGGGAGCTGTTTTTT.

This clone occurred once. This chain links TRBV7-9 with TRBJ1-4, with TRBD1 matching over 7 bases. V shed 5 bases and J 3 bases; nucleotides not matched to a gene: 3. The germline V gene encodes CDR1 SEHNR and CDR2 FQNEAQ (reference sequence). The CDR3 length is 14 residues. For the CDR3, the DNA is TGTGCCAGCAGCCCGGACAGGCCTAATGAAAAACTGTTTTTT. Translation gives CASSPDRPNEKLFF.

The V call is TRBV5-5, the J call TRBJ2-7; 9 bases agree with TRBD2. Germline V gene lookup returns CDR1 SGHKS and CDR2 YYEKEE (reference sequence). The CDR3 loop spans 13 amino acids. J lost 3 bases, V lost 2 bases, and 0 bases had no gene match. The CDR3 DNA follows: TGTGCCAGCAGCTTACTAGCGGGCTACGAGCAGTACTTC. Amino acids: CASSLLAGYEQYF.

The rearrangement uses TRBV9 and TRBJ1-2; TRBD1 might be the D (6 bases). From germline, CDR1 is SGDLS and CDR2 YYNGEE. The V end was cut by 0 bases, the J end by 6 bases, with 15 bases between. This CDR3 spans 15 amino acids. The CDR3 bases are TGTGCCAGCAGCGTAGGGGGGGCGAAGGAGCATGGCTACACCTTC. This sequence encodes CASSVGGAKEHGYTF.

The rearrangement links TRBV30 to TRBJ1-1; no clear D. Germline-derived CDR1 and CDR2 are GTSNPN and SVGIG (reference sequence). This CDR3 spans 11 amino acids. V lost 6 bases, J lost 3 bases, and 8 bases lay in between. The chain's CDR3 is CACARDTEAFF. As DNA, the CDR3 is TGTGCCTGTGCGAGGGACACTGAAGCTTTCTTT. Filled out from reference TRBV30 and TRBJ1-1, the complete variable domain reads SQTIHQWPATLVQPVGSPLSLECTVEGTSNPNLYWYRQAAGRGLQLLFYSVGIGQISSEVPQNLSASRPQDRQFILSSKKLLLSDSGFYLCACARDTEAFFGQGTRLTVV.

This rearrangement joins TRBV5-1 to TRBJ1-5; D is unresolved. Trimming stripped 2 bases from V and 4 bases from J, with 13 bases between. The CDR3 is 15 amino acids. The germline gives CDR1 SGHRS, CDR2 YFSETQ. CDR3 bases: TGCGCCAGCAGCTTAGGGAATGGGATGAATCAGCCCCAGCATTTT. Protein sequence: CASSLGNGMNQPQHF.

V and J are TRBV7-9 and TRBJ1-4, with D possibly matching TRBD1 (5 bases). Germline loops: CDR1 SEHNR, CDR2 FQNEAQ (reference sequence). The CDR3 has 14 amino acids. Trimming took off 6 bases at V and 8 bases at J, with 16 bases between the two ends. The CDR3 nucleotides are TGTGCCAGCAGTTCTGGCCGGGACCTGGAAAAACTGTTTTTT. Its protein is CASSSGRDLEKLFF.

Points on this clone: Other DNA sequences of this sample code for an identical CDR3. The V and J genes are TRBV20-1 and TRBJ2-7; TRBD1 might be the D (6 bases). Germline lookup yields CDR1 DFQATT and CDR2 SNEGSKA (reference sequence). The V and J ends lost 3 bases and 2 bases respectively, with 8 bases between them. The CDR3 has 12 amino acids. Here the CDR3 DNA reads TGCAGTGCTAGTAAGGGGGCCTACGAGCAGTACTTC. Translating it yields CSASKGAYEQYF.